A single sample gave rise to the 29 T cell receptor beta chains below, sequenced in a study of blood T cell repertoires in COVID-19. The assay was immunoSEQ multiplex PCR, and TCRdb's table has in-frame clones only and misses some. The sample holds a few hundred thousand clones, around four fifths seen once. The source material was PBMCs or T cells enriched from blood (not recorded which). These TCRs come from a woman aged 45 to 65 who had recovered from COVID-19.

On this clone: The CDR3 end shows no conserved phenylalanine or tryptophan, and so a read error is likely. No DNA is shown, since the ends of the CDR3 on it are uncertain; the CDR3 is the one TCRdb lists. This chain links TRBV7-4 with TRBJ1-2; the listed D gene, TRBD1, was not tested against the DNA. Germline CDR1 is SGHVT and CDR2 is SQSDAQ. The CDR3 has 13 amino acids, counting both end residues. CDR3 in amino acids: CASVPGQGGSIFL.

This rearrangement joins TRBV6-2 or TRBV6-3 to TRBJ2-2; TRBD2 matches at 9 bases. J was trimmed by 4 bases and V by 3 bases; bases with no gene match: 9. Germline V CDR1 and CDR2: MNHEY, SVGEGT. The CDR3 runs to 17 residues. Written as DNA, the CDR3 is TGTGCCAGCAGTTATCTGTTAGCGGGAGAAAGCACCGGGGAGCTGTTTTTT. It is translated as CASSYLLAGESTGELFF.

The chain carries TRBV6-5 and TRBJ2-2; 8 nucleotides agree with TRBD1. Germline lookup yields CDR1 MNHEY and CDR2 SVGAGI. With 10 bases clipped from V and 5 bases from J, the junction kept 9 bases outside the gene matches. The CDR3 runs 14 residues. For the CDR3, the DNA is TGTGCCACGAGAACAGGGGGAAAGACCGGGGAGCTGTTTTTT. Protein product: CATRTGGKTGELFF.

This rearrangement joins TRBV5-1 to TRBJ1-2, with D maybe TRBD1 (6 bases). Trimming left V 0 bases short and J 1 base short, with 7 bases between. Germline V CDR1 and CDR2: SGHRS, YFSETQ. The CDR3 contains 14 residues. CDR3 region: CASSLEGVNYGYTF. In nucleotides, the CDR3 is TGCGCCAGCAGCTTGGAGGGGGTTAACTATGGCTACACCTTC.

The table lists this clone with a count of one. V and J are TRBV6-5 and TRBJ1-2; no definite D call. Germline V gene data show CDR1 as MNHEY and CDR2 as SVGAGI. The CDR3 totals 13 residues. Trimming shortened V by 5 bases and J by 6 bases, and 13 bases separated the two germline ends. In DNA, the CDR3 is TGTGCCAGCAGTACCGGGAAGGGAGATGGCTACACCTTC. As protein: CASSTGKGDGYTF.

The gene calls are TRBV27 and TRBJ1-6; perhaps TRBD1 as D (5 bases). Looked up from germline, CDR1 is MNHEY and CDR2 is SMNVEV (reference sequence). V was clipped by 7 bases and J by 9 bases, with 19 bases between them. This CDR3 has 15 residues. CDR3 bases: TGTGCCAGCAAACCCAAGGGGATTGAGAGTTCACCCCTCCACTTT. This translates into CASKPKGIESSPLHF.

The chain has TRBV5-1 and TRBJ1-1, with D tentatively TRBD1 (6 bases). This CDR3 spans 15 amino acids. Germline lookup yields CDR1 SGHRS and CDR2 YFSETQ. V was shortened by 4 bases and J by 1 base, with 14 bases between the two germline ends. As DNA, the CDR3 is TGCGCCAGCAGCGCCTCCGGGACAAAGAACACTGAAGCTTTCTTT. This encodes CASSASGTKNTEAFF. Full variable domain (rest looked up from reference TRBV5-1 and TRBJ1-1): KAGVTQTPRYLIKTRGQQVTLSCSPISGHRSVSWYQQTPGQGLQFLFEYFSETQRNKGNFPGRFSGRQFSNSRSEMNVSTLELGDSALYLCASSASGTKNTEAFFGQGTRLTVV.

This rearrangement joins TRBV6-5 to TRBJ1-2; TRBD1 matches 7 bases. After removal of 10 bases from V and 4 bases from J, the junction contained 6 bases not matched to a gene. CDR1 is MNHEY and CDR2 is SVGAGI in the germline V gene. This CDR3 region has 12 residues. The CDR3 DNA reads as TGTGCCACCAGGGACAGCAGCTATGGCTACACCTTC. This encodes CATRDSSYGYTF.

The chain carries TRBV7-6 and TRBJ1-6; D is ambiguous. Germline loops: CDR1 SGHVS, CDR2 FNYEAQ. With 0 bases removed from V and 0 bases from J, the gap between germline ends came to 9 bases. The CDR3 is 17 residues long. This CDR3 is CASSLAAVSSYNSPLHF. The CDR3 DNA sequence: TGTGCCAGCAGCTTAGCGGCGGTTAGCTCCTATAATTCACCCCTCCACTTT.

The V and J genes are TRBV6-5 and TRBJ1-1; 7 bases match TRBD1. The CDR3 extends over 15 amino acids. The germline V gene encodes CDR1 MNHEY and CDR2 SVGAGI. V was clipped by 6 bases and J by 1 base; unmatched bases: 8. In DNA, the CDR3 is TGTGCCAGCAGAGACGCTCAGGGGGGGAACACTGAAGCTTTCTTT. This gives the protein CASRDAQGGNTEAFF.

CDR3 DNA sequence: TGTGCCAGCAGCAAGGGACTAGCGGGGGGGAGCTCCTACGAGCAGTACTTC. Its protein is CASSKGLAGGSSYEQYF. This chain connects TRBV21-1 to TRBJ2-7; TRBD2, the table's D call, was not compared with the DNA. TRBV21-1 has pseudogene status. The CDR3 totals 17 residues.

The rearrangement links TRBV19 to TRBJ1-2, with D tentatively TRBD1 (5 bases). The CDR3 is 14 amino acids. CDR1 LNHDA and CDR2 SQIVND come from the germline V gene (reference sequence). Trimming took off 3 bases at V and 4 bases at J, with 12 bases between the two ends. The CDR3 DNA follows: TGTGCCAGTAGTATCGGGGGGTTAGGCTATGGCTACACCTTC. Protein product: CASSIGGLGYGYTF.

This chain uses TRBV28 with TRBJ1-6; a weak D match, TRBD1 (5 bases). Trimming cost V 6 bases and J 5 bases, with 8 bases left between them. Germline loops: CDR1 MDHEN, CDR2 SYDVKM. The CDR3 covers 13 residues. This CDR3 is CASRDTNNSPLHF. CDR3 bases: TGTGCCAGCAGGGACACCAATAATTCACCCCTCCACTTT.

This clone occurred once. The genes are TRBV14 and TRBJ1-1; D is unresolved. V dropped 1 base and J dropped 1 base, with 16 bases sitting between them. This CDR3 is built from 17 residues. Germline V lookup: CDR1 SGHDN, CDR2 FVKESK. The CDR3 spells CASSQVTRSAWNTEAFF. The CDR3 region has the DNA TGTGCCAGCAGCCAAGTGACACGATCTGCTTGGAACACTGAAGCTTTCTTT.

The chain's CDR3 is CASSEAGGAWDGYTF. DNA for the CDR3: TGTGCCAGCAGTGAAGCGGGGGGGGCCTGGGATGGCTACACCTTC. The chain has TRBV6-1 and TRBJ1-2, with D perhaps TRBD1 (6 bases). Trimming pared 0 bases from V and 6 bases from J, leaving 14 bases between. This CDR3 spans 15 amino acids. Germline loops: CDR1 MNHNS, CDR2 SASEGT.

The chain has TRBV5-8 and TRBJ1-4, with a possible D match to TRBD1 (6 bases). Germline V gives CDR1 SGHTS, CDR2 YDEGEE. V was trimmed by 4 bases and J by 10 bases, leaving 8 bases between them. The CDR3 runs 11 residues. The CDR3 DNA follows: TGTGCCAGCAGCCCGGACAGAAAACTGTTTTTT. This gives the protein CASSPDRKLFF.

The chain couples TRBV27 to TRBJ2-7; 9 bases map to TRBD1. V was pared by 2 bases and J by 6 bases, with 8 bases of the junction left unmatched. This CDR3 contains 15 residues. The germline gives CDR1 MNHEY, CDR2 SMNVEV (reference sequence). The CDR3 sequence is CASSLTGTGLGEQYF. For the CDR3, the DNA is TGTGCCAGCAGTTTAACCGGGACAGGGCTCGGCGAGCAGTACTTC.

This clone was seen a few times. V usage is TRBV20-1 and J usage is TRBJ2-1, with D hard to call. Germline CDR1 DFQATT, CDR2 SNEGSKA (reference sequence). V was cut by 6 bases and J by 10 bases, with 10 bases left in between. The CDR3 has 10 residues. The CDR3 sequence: CSASRREQFF. Here the CDR3 DNA reads TGCAGTGCCTCACGGCGGGAGCAGTTCTTC.

This chain links TRBV6-2 or TRBV6-3 with TRBJ1-2, with TRBD1 as a possible D gene (6 bases). In germline, CDR1 is MNHEY, CDR2 SVGEGT. V was trimmed by 4 bases and J by 6 bases, leaving 12 bases between them. The CDR3 is made up of 13 amino acids. The CDR3 DNA is TGTGCCAGCAGTTTGACAGGAAATAATGGCTACACCTTC. This sequence encodes CASSLTGNNGYTF.

The chain employs TRBV30 and TRBJ1-4; 7 bases match TRBD1. The CDR3 has 13 residues. Germline CDR1 is GTSNPN and CDR2 is SVGIG (reference sequence). Unmatched junction bases numbered 7, after V lost 5 bases and J lost 7 bases. CDR3 in amino acids: CAWENRGVEKLFF. DNA for the CDR3: TGTGCCTGGGAGAACAGGGGAGTTGAAAAACTGTTTTTT. The full variable domain, its missing parts supplied by reference TRBV30 and TRBJ1-4, is SQTIHQWPATLVQPVGSPLSLECTVEGTSNPNLYWYRQAAGRGLQLLFYSVGIGQISSEVPQNLSASRPQDRQFILSSKKLLLSDSGFYLCAWENRGVEKLFFGSGTQLSVL.

The rearrangement joins TRBV7-3 to TRBJ2-2; TRBD2 is a possible D gene (5 bases). V was clipped by 5 bases and J by 0 bases, with 13 bases between them. Germline V gene data show CDR1 as SGHTA and CDR2 as FQGTGA. The length of the CDR3 is 16 residues. The CDR3 sequence: CASSPDFGANTGELFF. The CDR3 DNA sequence: TGTGCCAGCAGCCCTGATTTCGGGGCGAACACCGGGGAGCTGTTTTTT.

The sample holds one count of this clone. This rearrangement joins TRBV14 to TRBJ2-2; D not resolved. Germline V gene sequence: CDR1 SGHDN, CDR2 FVKESK. The CDR3 has 14 amino acids. V dropped 5 bases and J dropped 3 bases, with 10 bases sitting between them. The CDR3 protein is CASSSDQDTGELFF. CDR3 nucleotide sequence: TGTGCCAGCAGCTCTGACCAGGACACCGGGGAGCTGTTTTTT.

The V call is TRBV7-8, the J call TRBJ1-6; unclear D gene. The CDR3 runs 13 residues. Germline V gene sequence: CDR1 SGHVS, CDR2 FQNEAQ. Trimming cost V 2 bases and J 8 bases, with 7 bases left between them. The CDR3 sequence: CASSLSGDSPLHF. CDR3 nucleotide sequence: TGTGCCAGCAGCTTAAGCGGGGATTCACCCCTCCACTTT.

V usage is TRBV6-6 and J usage is TRBJ2-1, with 9 bases fitting TRBD1. The V and J ends lost 5 bases and 7 bases, in that order; junction bases with no gene match: 9. CDR3 length: 15 residues. Germline-derived CDR1 and CDR2 are MNHNY and SVGAGI (reference sequence). CDR3 in amino acids: CASSQPGQGKNEQFF. CDR3 coding DNA: TGTGCCAGCAGTCAACCGGGACAGGGTAAAAATGAGCAGTTCTTC.

This clone was seen only once. The chain combines TRBV3-1 (or the pseudogene TRBV3-2) with TRBJ2-5, with D possibly matching TRBD1 (6 bases). The germline gives CDR1 LGHDT, CDR2 YNNKEL (reference sequence). V lost 4 bases and J 7 bases, leaving 16 bases between the germline ends. This CDR3 comprises 14 residues. The CDR3 protein is CASSLPGAGLTQYF. The CDR3 DNA sequence: TGTGCCAGCAGCCTCCCAGGGGCCGGTCTGACCCAGTACTTC.

This chain joins TRBV29-1 and TRBJ1-2; D gene unclear. This CDR3 has 8 amino acids. The germline V gene encodes CDR1 SQVTM and CDR2 ANQGSEA. Trimming took off 8 bases at V and 6 bases at J, with 4 bases between the two ends. The CDR3 is CSLDGYTF. Written as DNA, the CDR3 is TGCAGCCTCGATGGCTACACCTTC.

This clone was counted once. The chain employs TRBV27 and TRBJ1-2; D gene unclear. V was shortened by 6 bases and J by 8 bases, with 16 bases between the two germline ends. Germline V lookup: CDR1 MNHEY, CDR2 SMNVEV (reference sequence). CDR3 size: 13 residues. In DNA, the CDR3 is TGTGCCAGCAGGGTGCGTGGGGAGGGCGGCTACACCTTC. Amino acids: CASRVRGEGGYTF.

CDR3 sequence: CASRLAQYEQYF. DNA of the CDR3: TGTGCAAGTCGCTTAGCCCAGTACGAGCAGTACTTC. The V call is TRBV12-2, the J call TRBJ2-7; whether TRBD1, the table's D call, matches the DNA was not checked. TRBV12-2 is a pseudogene segment. The CDR3 is 12 residues long.

V gene TRBV27 combines with J gene TRBJ1-1; D is ambiguous. Trimming cost V 4 bases and J 3 bases, with 6 bases left between them. CDR3 length: 12 residues. Germline-derived CDR1 and CDR2 are MNHEY and SMNVEV (reference sequence). CDR3 sequence: CASSSLYTEAFF. The DNA for the CDR3 is TGTGCCAGCAGTTCACTGTACACTGAAGCTTTCTTT.